The source of this T cell receptor (beta chain) is a study of blood T cells in healthy people across ages. Germline V gene lookup returns CDR1 MNHEY and CDR2 SVGEGT. The V end lost 3 bases, the J end lost 0 bases, and 17 bases lay between the germline ends. This CDR3 has 17 residues. A J-beta primer mix and a sample-barcoded 5' primer were used in a second PCR of roughly 7 to 12 cycles. TCRdb reprocessed the 5' RACE reads via MiXCR and lists one record per CDR3 protein. The sample records just under 550,000 distinct CDR3 sequences, 20% to 30% being singletons. These data were also filed under a second study, of T cells of mothers and their children. This second study notes: Sequencing got over 9.5 million TCR beta CDR3 reads from each mother and approximately 3 million from each child.

This sequence originates from a boy under 18 in good health. J is TRBJ2-5 and V is TRBV6-2 or TRBV6-3; weak D call: TRBD2 (5 bases). The sample comprised blood. The CDR3 DNA follows: TGTGCCAGCAGTTATAGATCGACTACCTCCTACCAAGAGACCCAGTACTTC. This codes for CASSYRSTTSYQETQYF.